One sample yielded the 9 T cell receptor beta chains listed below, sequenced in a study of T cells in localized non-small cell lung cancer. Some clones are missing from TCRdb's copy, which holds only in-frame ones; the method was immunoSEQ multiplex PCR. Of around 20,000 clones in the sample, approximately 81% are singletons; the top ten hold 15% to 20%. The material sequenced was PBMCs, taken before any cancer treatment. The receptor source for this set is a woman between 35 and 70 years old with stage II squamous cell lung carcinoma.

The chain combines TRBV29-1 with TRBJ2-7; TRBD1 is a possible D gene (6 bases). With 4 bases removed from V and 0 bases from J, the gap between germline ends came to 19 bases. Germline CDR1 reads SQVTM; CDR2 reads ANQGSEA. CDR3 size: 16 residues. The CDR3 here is CSVALRTVTGSYEQYF. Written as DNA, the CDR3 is TGCAGCGTTGCCCTTCGGACAGTAACTGGCTCCTACGAGCAGTACTTC.

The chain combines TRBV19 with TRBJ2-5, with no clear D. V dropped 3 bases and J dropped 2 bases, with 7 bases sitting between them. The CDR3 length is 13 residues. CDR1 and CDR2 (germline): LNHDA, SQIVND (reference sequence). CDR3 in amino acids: CASSIAVQETQYF. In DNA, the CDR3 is TGTGCCAGTAGTATCGCAGTACAAGAGACCCAGTACTTC.

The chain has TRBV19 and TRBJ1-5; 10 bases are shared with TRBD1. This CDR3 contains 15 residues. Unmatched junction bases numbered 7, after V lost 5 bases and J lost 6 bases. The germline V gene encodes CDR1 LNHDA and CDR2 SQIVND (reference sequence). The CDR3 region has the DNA TGTGCCAGTAGTTCCCGACAGGGGGCGGGTCAGCCCCAGCATTTT. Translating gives CASSSRQGAGQPQHF. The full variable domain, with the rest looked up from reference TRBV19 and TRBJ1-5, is DGGITQSPKYLFRKEGQNVTLSCEQNLNHDAMYWYRQDPGQGLRLIYYSQIVNDFQKGDIAEGYSVSREKKESFPLTVTSAQKNPTAFYLCASSSRQGAGQPQHFGDGTRLSIL.

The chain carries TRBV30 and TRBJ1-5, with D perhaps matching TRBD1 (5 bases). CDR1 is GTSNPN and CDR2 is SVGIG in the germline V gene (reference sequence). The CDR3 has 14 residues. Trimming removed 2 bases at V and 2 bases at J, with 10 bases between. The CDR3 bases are TGTGCCTGGAGTAGGGGAGTGGGCAATCAGCCCCAGCATTTT. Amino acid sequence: CAWSRGVGNQPQHF.

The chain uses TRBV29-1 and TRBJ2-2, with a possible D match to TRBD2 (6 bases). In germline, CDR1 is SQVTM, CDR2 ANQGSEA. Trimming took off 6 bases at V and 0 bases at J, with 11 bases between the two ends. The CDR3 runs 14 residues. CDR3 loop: CSVGGTANTGELFF. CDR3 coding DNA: TGCAGCGTAGGCGGGACGGCGAACACCGGGGAGCTGTTTTTT.

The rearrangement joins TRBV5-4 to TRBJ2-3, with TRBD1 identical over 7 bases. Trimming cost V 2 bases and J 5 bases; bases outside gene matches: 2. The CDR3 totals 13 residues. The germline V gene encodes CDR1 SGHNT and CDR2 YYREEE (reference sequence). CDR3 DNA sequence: TGTGCCAGCAGCTTAAGGGGGCAAGATACGCAGTATTTT. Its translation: CASSLRGQDTQYF.

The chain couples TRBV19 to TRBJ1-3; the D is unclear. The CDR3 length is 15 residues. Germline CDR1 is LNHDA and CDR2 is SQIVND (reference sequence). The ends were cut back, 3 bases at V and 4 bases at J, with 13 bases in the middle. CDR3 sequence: CASSIRGSGGNTIYF. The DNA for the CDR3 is TGTGCCAGTAGTATCCGAGGGTCTGGGGGAAACACCATATATTTT.

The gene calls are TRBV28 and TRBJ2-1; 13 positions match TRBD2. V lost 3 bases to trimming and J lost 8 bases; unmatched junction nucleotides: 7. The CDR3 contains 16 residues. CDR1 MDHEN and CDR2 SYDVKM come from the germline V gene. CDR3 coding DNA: TGTGCCAGCAGTTTTTTGACTAGCGGGAGGAGCGATGAGCAGTTCTTC. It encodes CASSFLTSGRSDEQFF.

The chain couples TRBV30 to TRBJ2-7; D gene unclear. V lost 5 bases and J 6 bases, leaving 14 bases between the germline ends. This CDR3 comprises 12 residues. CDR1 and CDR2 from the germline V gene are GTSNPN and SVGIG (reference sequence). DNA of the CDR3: TGTGCCTGGGATCTAGTTCGGAGCGAGCAGTACTTC. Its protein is CAWDLVRSEQYF.